These 25 T cell receptor beta chains came from one sample sequenced in a study of CD8+CD57+ T cells in acquired aplastic anemia. Before being chosen for sequencing, patients had shown CD8+CD57+ cell expansion by flow cytometry. The study profiled TCR beta VDJ and CDR3 using genomic DNA as template. TCRdb called the reads again in MiXCR, with one record for every CDR3 protein. The data contain 450,000 to 600,000 distinct CDR3 sequences, roughly 34% of them singletons. The sample consisted of sorted CD4+, CD8+, or CD8+CD57+ T cells (not recorded which) from PBMCs. Receptors were obtained from a human donor with aplastic anemia.

The chain employs TRBV20-1 and TRBJ1-1, with a weak D call TRBD1 (6 bases). Germline assignment: CDR1 DFQATT and CDR2 SNEGSKA (reference sequence). The CDR3 has 16 amino acids. V lost 6 bases and J 1 base, leaving 21 bases between the germline ends. CDR3 sequence reads: CSAQPAGALRNTEAFF. The CDR3 DNA reads as TGCAGTGCCCAACCCGCAGGGGCATTACGGAACACTGAAGCTTTCTTT.

This clonotype was counted ten times or more. The V call is TRBV7-2, the J call TRBJ2-5, with 8 positions matching TRBD2. The V segment lost 10 bases and the J segment 5 bases; nucleotides outside the gene matches: 3. Germline V gives CDR1 SGHTA, CDR2 FQGNSA. This CDR3 has 11 amino acids. The CDR3 loop reads CATTGGETQYF. DNA of the CDR3: TGTGCCACCACGGGGGGGGAGACCCAGTACTTC.

The chain joins TRBV5-1 to TRBJ2-1, with 9 bases fitting TRBD1. Unmatched junction bases numbered 9, after V lost 4 bases and J lost 4 bases. CDR1 and CDR2 (germline): SGHRS, YFSETQ. The CDR3 runs to 16 residues. The CDR3 region is CASSLDRDRVYNEQFF. The CDR3 nucleotides read TGCGCCAGCAGCCTAGACCGGGACAGGGTATACAATGAGCAGTTCTTC.

This clonotype was seen only a few times. This rearrangement joins TRBV3-1 to TRBJ1-2; no reliable D call. Between the trimmed V and J ends, which lost 0 bases and 7 bases, there was a span of 9 bases. This CDR3 contains 13 residues. CDR1 is LGHDT and CDR2 is YNNKEL in the germline V gene (reference sequence). The chain's CDR3 is CASSQEPRIGYTF. DNA for the CDR3: TGTGCCAGCAGCCAAGAGCCCCGGATTGGCTACACCTTC. The full variable domain, rest sourced from reference TRBV3-1 and TRBJ1-2, is DTAVSQTPKYLVTQMGNDKSIKCEQNLGHDTMYWYKQDSKKFLKIMFSYNNKELIINETVPNRFSPKSPDKAHLNLHINSLELGDSAVYFCASSQEPRIGYTFGSGTRLTVV.

The genes are TRBV7-3 and TRBJ2-3, with 7 bases that match TRBD2. CDR1 and CDR2 (germline): SGHTA, FQGTGA. CDR3 length: 14 amino acids. J gave up 2 bases and V 5 bases, and 4 bases lay outside the gene matches. CDR3: CASSGTIPTDTQYF. The CDR3 DNA sequence: TGTGCCAGCAGCGGGACTATCCCCACAGATACGCAGTATTTT.

The CDR3 DNA reads as TGCAGTGCTAGACTAGCGGGGGGGGTCCACAATGAGCAGTTCTTC. As protein: CSARLAGGVHNEQFF. This chain connects TRBV20-1 to TRBJ2-1; 12 bases map to TRBD2. Germline assignment: CDR1 DFQATT and CDR2 SNEGSKA (reference sequence). The V segment lost 2 bases and the J segment 5 bases; nucleotides outside the gene matches: 4. This CDR3 spans 15 amino acids.

The chain carries TRBV12-3 or TRBV12-4 and TRBJ2-3, with D possibly being TRBD1 or TRBD2 (5 bases each). The CDR3 contains 15 residues. Between the trimmed V and J ends, which lost 6 bases and 1 base, there was a span of 14 bases. The CDR3 DNA follows: TGTGCCAGCAGGAACCGGGACGCTGGCACAGATACGCAGTATTTT. Encoded protein: CASRNRDAGTDTQYF.

This clonotype was picked up a small number of times. This chain connects TRBV6-1 to TRBJ1-5, with D tentatively TRBD1 (5 bases). V was pared by 4 bases and J by 6 bases, with 16 bases between. CDR1 and CDR2 (germline): MNHNS, SASEGT. The CDR3 totals 15 residues. The CDR3: CASSGAVADSQPQHF. The CDR3 DNA reads as TGTGCCAGCAGTGGAGCGGTGGCAGACAGTCAGCCCCAGCATTTT.

For this clonotype: One base away lies a much larger clone, so this may be a sequencing read error. The rearrangement links TRBV9 to TRBJ2-1; D ambiguous. V dropped 0 bases and J dropped 6 bases, with 7 bases sitting between them. The CDR3 totals 13 residues. In germline, CDR1 is SGDLS, CDR2 YYNGEE. In DNA, the CDR3 is TGTGCCAGCAGCGTAGGGCAGTCCAATGAGCAGTTCTTC. Protein: CASSVGQSNEQFF.

This chain joins TRBV9 and TRBJ2-5; TRBD2 agrees at 9 bases. This CDR3 region has 18 residues. Trimming removed 1 base from V and 1 base from J; junction bases left unmatched: 11. The germline V gene encodes CDR1 SGDLS and CDR2 YYNGEE. The CDR3, as DNA: TGTGCCAGCAGCGTAACCCCGTGGAGCGGGGGGCCCCAAGAGACCCAGTACTTC. Amino acid sequence: CASSVTPWSGGPQETQYF.

The rearrangement uses TRBV29-1 and TRBJ2-1, with 14 positions matching TRBD2. The CDR3 runs to 15 residues. The germline CDR1 and CDR2 sequences are SQVTM and ANQGSEA. The V segment lost 5 bases and the J segment 7 bases; nucleotides outside the gene matches: 7. The DNA for the CDR3 is TGCAGCGTTCAAAGGGGGACTAGCGGGAGTAATGAGCAGTTCTTC. Its translation is CSVQRGTSGSNEQFF.

The chain is built from TRBV2 and TRBJ2-4; 10 positions agree with TRBD1. The CDR3 loop spans 15 amino acids. V trimming: 5 bases; J trimming: 4 bases; junction bases outside the gene matches: 5. The germline gives CDR1 SNHLY, CDR2 FYNNEI. The CDR3 loop reads CASSLRTGGKNIQYF. The CDR3 DNA sequence: TGTGCCAGCAGTCTAAGGACAGGGGGAAAAAACATTCAGTACTTC.

This clonotype has more than one count but fewer than ten. The V and J genes are TRBV9 and TRBJ2-3; 8 positions agree with TRBD2. Germline CDR1 SGDLS, CDR2 YYNGEE. J lost 0 bases, V lost 3 bases, and 12 bases had no gene match. The CDR3 covers 18 residues. The CDR3 DNA sequence: TGTGCCAGCAGCGCTGGGGCTAGCGGGCGATATAGCACAGATACGCAGTATTTT. Translating it yields CASSAGASGRYSTDTQYF. The full variable domain, in which reference TRBV9 and TRBJ2-3 provide the parts outside the CDR3, is DSGVTQTPKHLITATGQRVTLRCSPRSGDLSVYWYQQSLDQGLQFLIQYYNGEERAKGNILERFSAQQFPDLHSELNLSSLELGDSALYFCASSAGASGRYSTDTQYFGPGTRLTVL.

The genes are TRBV9 and TRBJ2-4; possible D gene TRBD2, 5 bases. Trimming removed 5 bases from V and 1 base from J, with 13 bases in between. Germline V gives CDR1 SGDLS, CDR2 YYNGEE. The CDR3 consists of 15 residues. CDR3 loop: CASSVEGLAKNIQYF. CDR3 coding DNA: TGTGCCAGCAGTGTTGAGGGTTTGGCCAAAAACATTCAGTACTTC.

The chain joins TRBV2 to TRBJ1-5; TRBD1 aligns across 7 bases. The length of the CDR3 is 16 residues. Germline lookup yields CDR1 SNHLY and CDR2 FYNNEI. Germline trimming cut 2 bases from V and 7 bases from J; bases unmatched to any gene: 11. CDR3 residues: CASSEQGQVEVQPQHF. The CDR3 DNA follows: TGTGCCAGCAGTGAACAAGGACAGGTTGAGGTCCAGCCCCAGCATTTT. Full variable domain (outside the CDR3, taken from reference TRBV2 and TRBJ1-5): EPEVTQTPSHQVTQMGQEVILRCVPISNHLYFYWYRQILGQKVEFLVSFYNNEISEKSEIFDDQFSVERPDGSNFTLKIRSTKLEDSAMYFCASSEQGQVEVQPQHFGDGTRLSIL.

This clonotype has a handful of counts. CDR3 in amino acids: CASSEQGAGNQPQHF. CDR3 nucleotide sequence: TGTGCCAGCAGTGAACAAGGAGCCGGGAATCAGCCCCAGCATTTT. The rearrangement uses TRBV6-1 and TRBJ1-5; no clear D. Per the germline V gene, CDR1 is MNHNS and CDR2 is SASEGT. The CDR3 totals 15 residues. Trimming shortened V by 2 bases and J by 4 bases, and 12 bases separated the two germline ends.

This clonotype has a handful of counts. The rearrangement uses TRBV12-3 or TRBV12-4 and TRBJ1-1; the D gene is possibly TRBD1 (5 bases). V was pared by 6 bases and J by 3 bases, with 17 bases between. CDR3 length: 15 amino acids. CDR3 sequence reads: CASSTGGRDDTEAFF. DNA for the CDR3: TGTGCCAGCAGCACCGGGGGAAGGGATGACACTGAAGCTTTCTTT.

This clonotype was observed a few times. J is TRBJ1-1 and V is TRBV20-1; D gene uncertain. CDR1 and CDR2 from the germline V gene are DFQATT and SNEGSKA (reference sequence). The CDR3 has 10 amino acids. The CDR3 DNA reads TGCGGATGGTTAACAAGTGAAGCTTTCTTT. It yields the protein CGWLTSEAFF.

This clonotype was counted a few times. V gene TRBV7-6 combines with J gene TRBJ2-7; unclear D gene. This CDR3 spans 15 amino acids. CDR1 and CDR2 from the germline V gene are SGHVS and FNYEAQ. Trimming took off 1 base at V and 4 bases at J, with 14 bases between the two ends. CDR3 sequence: CASSLGDHTDYEQYF. In DNA form, the CDR3 reads TGTGCCAGCAGCTTAGGTGACCACACCGATTACGAGCAGTACTTC. The entire variable domain, with the rest obtained from reference TRBV7-6 and TRBJ2-7, is as follows: GAGVSQSPRYKVTKRGQDVALRCDPISGHVSLYWYRQALGQGPEFLTYFNYEAQQDKSGLPNDRFSAERPEGSISTLTIQRTEQRDSAMYRCASSLGDHTDYEQYFGPGTRLTVT.

V usage is TRBV12-3 or TRBV12-4 and J usage is TRBJ2-7, with 10 bases lining up with TRBD1. This CDR3 has 15 residues. Unmatched junction bases numbered 6, after V lost 5 bases and J lost 2 bases. The CDR3 bases are TGTGCCAGCAGTGCCCGGGACAGGGGCCCCTACGAGCAGTACTTC. The encoded protein is CASSARDRGPYEQYF.

There are many counts of this clonotype. The rearrangement uses TRBV7-2 and TRBJ1-5; perhaps TRBD1 as D (5 bases). The CDR3 runs 18 residues. Germline CDR1 and CDR2: SGHTA and FQGNSA. Trimming took off 0 bases at V and 0 bases at J, with 15 bases between the two ends. The CDR3 region has the DNA TGTGCCAGCAGCTTAGCGTGGGGCCCAAGATATAGCAATCAGCCCCAGCATTTT. This translates into CASSLAWGPRYSNQPQHF.

The chain recombines TRBV10-1 with TRBJ1-6, with 8 bases fitting TRBD1. The CDR3 totals 17 residues. Germline values: CDR1 WNHNN, CDR2 SYGVQD (reference sequence). V shed 2 bases and J 5 bases; nucleotides not matched to a gene: 8. The CDR3 DNA reads as TGCGCCAGCAGTGAGGGAGACAGGGGCAGAGATAATTCACCCCTCCACTTT. Its translation is CASSEGDRGRDNSPLHF.

The chain is built from TRBV10-3 and TRBJ1-6; 8 bases align to TRBD1. The CDR3 covers 15 residues. The trim removed 6 bases at V and 7 bases at J, leaving 8 bases unmatched. Germline lookup yields CDR1 ENHRY and CDR2 SYGVKD. The CDR3 here is CAISPGRGRNSPLHF. CDR3 sequence (DNA): TGTGCCATCAGCCCGGGCAGGGGGCGGAATTCACCCCTCCACTTT.

With regard to this clonotype: It is likely a read error, because the conserved phenylalanine at the end of the CDR3 is missing. It is unclear where the CDR3 begins or ends on the DNA, so no DNA is shown, and the CDR3 is as TCRdb lists it. V usage is TRBV12-3 or TRBV12-4 and J usage is TRBJ1-3; the D call TRBD1 from the table was never checked on the DNA. The CDR3 extends over 13 residues, inclusive of both ends. The CDR3 loop reads CASSSDRGRRPRV.

The chain is built from TRBV10-3 and TRBJ2-1; 7 nucleotides agree with TRBD1. This CDR3 is 11 amino acids long. Germline V gene sequence: CDR1 ENHRY, CDR2 SYGVKD. After removal of 8 bases from V and 6 bases from J, the junction contained 1 base not matched to a gene. CDR3 sequence reads: CAIGDSNEQFF. For the CDR3, the DNA is TGTGCCATCGGGGACAGCAATGAGCAGTTCTTC.